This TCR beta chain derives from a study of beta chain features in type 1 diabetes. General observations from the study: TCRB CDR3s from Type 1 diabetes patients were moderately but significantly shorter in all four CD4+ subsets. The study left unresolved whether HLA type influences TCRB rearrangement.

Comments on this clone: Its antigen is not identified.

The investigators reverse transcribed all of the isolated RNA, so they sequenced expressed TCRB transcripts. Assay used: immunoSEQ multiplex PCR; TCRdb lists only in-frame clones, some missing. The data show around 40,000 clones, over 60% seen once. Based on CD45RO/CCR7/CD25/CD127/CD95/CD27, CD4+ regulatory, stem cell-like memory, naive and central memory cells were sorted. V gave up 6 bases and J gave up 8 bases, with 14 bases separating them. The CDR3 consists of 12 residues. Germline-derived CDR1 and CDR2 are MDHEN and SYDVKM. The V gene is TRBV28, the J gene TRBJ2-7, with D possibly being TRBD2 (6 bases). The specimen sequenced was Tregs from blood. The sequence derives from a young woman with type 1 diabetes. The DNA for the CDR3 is TGTGCCAGCAGGGGGGGTTGGGGCCAGCAGTACTTC. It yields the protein CASRGGWGQQYF.